The 30 T cell receptor beta chains below come from one sample, sequenced in a study of Ad26.COV2.S vaccination and SARS-CoV-2 variants. Described treatment: around 19 received Ad26.COV2.S at low or high dose, single or two shots; a few received placebo; per-sample allocation not given. Sampling happened 63 days after the first vaccine or placebo injection. TCRdb's copy holds only in-frame clones and misses some; the assay was immunoSEQ multiplex PCR. The table has 410,000 or so clones, around 90% seen once. Here the sequenced sample was peripheral blood, taken in a trial of Ad26.COV2.S vaccine versus placebo. All receptors derive from a person between 18 and 65 years old who received the Ad26.COV2.S COVID-19 vaccine or a placebo.

V gene TRBV9 combines with J gene TRBJ1-4, with TRBD1 matching over 7 bases. V gave up 4 bases and J gave up 7 bases; unmatched junction bases: 10. The CDR3 covers 15 residues. Germline V gene lookup returns CDR1 SGDLS and CDR2 YYNGEE. The CDR3 protein is CASSTIQGGTEKLFF. The DNA for the CDR3 is TGTGCCAGCAGCACCATCCAGGGGGGCACTGAAAAACTGTTTTTT.

The V gene is TRBV6-6, the J gene TRBJ2-7; TRBD2 matches at 10 bases. Trimming at V came to 7 bases and at J to 6 bases, leaving 9 bases not matched to a gene. Germline assignment: CDR1 MNHNY and CDR2 SVGAGI (reference sequence). The CDR3 runs 14 residues. In DNA form, the CDR3 reads TGTGCCAGCATCGCCAGCGGGAGGGGGCTCGAGCAGTACTTC. Its protein product is CASIASGRGLEQYF.

The chain uses TRBV6-2 or TRBV6-3 and TRBJ1-2, with TRBD1 matching over 7 bases. The CDR3 totals 15 residues. V shed 5 bases and J 3 bases; nucleotides not matched to a gene: 9. CDR1 and CDR2 (germline): MNHEY, SVGEGT. The CDR3 bases are TGTGCCAGCAGTACTCACAGGGGCTCAGACTATGGCTACACCTTC. Translation gives CASSTHRGSDYGYTF.

The CDR3 coding sequence is TGCGCCAGCAGCCAAGCCCCCGGGAGTAATCAGCCCCAGCATTTT. Translating it yields CASSQAPGSNQPQHF. The genes are TRBV4-1 and TRBJ1-5; D remains ambiguous. With 1 base removed from V and 4 bases from J, the gap between germline ends came to 11 bases. The CDR3 loop spans 15 amino acids. Germline CDR1 reads MGHRA; CDR2 reads YSYEKL.

V is TRBV7-2 and J is TRBJ2-1, with 11 bases aligning to TRBD1. The CDR3 loop spans 15 amino acids. V shed 4 bases and J 7 bases; nucleotides not matched to a gene: 6. CDR1 and CDR2 (germline): SGHTA, FQGNSA. This CDR3 reads CASSYGTGGWNEQFF. In nucleotides, the CDR3 is TGTGCCAGCAGCTACGGGACAGGGGGATGGAATGAGCAGTTCTTC.

V and J are TRBV11-2 and TRBJ2-3; D perhaps matches TRBD2 (5 bases). The V gene lost 5 bases and the J gene lost 8 bases, with 20 bases spanning the gap. The CDR3 extends over 15 amino acids. The germline V gene encodes CDR1 SGHAT and CDR2 FQNNGV. This CDR3 is CASSLVGLNIGTQYF. The DNA of the CDR3 is TGTGCCAGCAGCCTCGTTGGACTTAACATAGGTACGCAGTATTTT. The complete variable domain, with remaining parts taken from reference TRBV11-2 and TRBJ2-3, reads EAGVAQSPRYKIIEKRQSVAFWCNPISGHATLYWYQQILGQGPKLLIQFQNNGVVDDSQLPKDRFSAERLKGVDSTLKIQPAKLEDSAVYLCASSLVGLNIGTQYFGPGTRLTVL.

This chain connects TRBV30 to TRBJ2-7, with TRBD2 matching over 10 bases. Germline CDR1 is GTSNPN and CDR2 is SVGIG (reference sequence). The CDR3 has 13 amino acids. The trim removed 6 bases at V and 5 bases at J, leaving 7 bases unmatched. DNA of the CDR3: TGTGCCTGCCAGCGGGAGGGCCCAAACGAGCAGTACTTC. Its protein is CACQREGPNEQYF.

This clone was detected only a few times. The V and J genes are TRBV2 and TRBJ1-2, with D tentatively TRBD1 (6 bases). The CDR3 has 13 amino acids. Germline values: CDR1 SNHLY, CDR2 FYNNEI. Trimming left V 4 bases short and J 4 bases short, with 10 bases between. The CDR3 sequence is CASSVVGAYGYTF. In DNA, the CDR3 is TGTGCCAGCAGTGTAGTGGGGGCCTATGGCTACACCTTC.

The V and J genes are TRBV6-2 or TRBV6-3 and TRBJ1-5; D is ambiguous. Between the trimmed V and J ends, which lost 6 bases and 4 bases, there was a span of 13 bases. Germline loops: CDR1 MNHEY, CDR2 SVGEGT. This CDR3 has 14 amino acids. The CDR3 loop is CASSRSRGNQPQHF. CDR3 nucleotides: TGTGCCAGCAGCCGCTCACGTGGGAATCAGCCCCAGCATTTT.

V usage is TRBV6-5 and J usage is TRBJ1-2; possible D gene TRBD1, 5 bases. The CDR3 covers 14 residues. The germline V gene has CDR1 MNHEY and CDR2 SVGAGI. The ends were cut back, 7 bases at V and 7 bases at J, with 19 bases in the middle. Written as DNA, the CDR3 is TGTGCCAGCACCCCGGGACTGCAAGCAAGTGGCTACACCTTC. It is translated as CASTPGLQASGYTF.

This chain joins TRBV30 and TRBJ1-2; TRBD1 matches at 12 bases. J was trimmed by 5 bases and V by 2 bases; bases with no gene match: 3. CDR1 and CDR2 (germline): GTSNPN, SVGIG (reference sequence). The CDR3 sequence is 14 residues long. The CDR3 DNA follows: TGTGCCTGGAGTAGGGACAGGGGGCATTATGGCTACACCTTC. As protein: CAWSRDRGHYGYTF. The entire variable domain, with the rest obtained from reference TRBV30 and TRBJ1-2, is as follows: SQTIHQWPATLVQPVGSPLSLECTVEGTSNPNLYWYRQAAGRGLQLLFYSVGIGQISSEVPQNLSASRPQDRQFILSSKKLLLSDSGFYLCAWSRDRGHYGYTFGSGTRLTVV.

The chain couples TRBV7-2 to TRBJ2-2; the match to TRBD2 covers 14 bases. The CDR3 contains 17 residues. Germline CDR1 is SGHTA and CDR2 is FQGNSA. With V trimmed by 6 bases and J by 7 bases, 10 bases remained unmatched. CDR3 loop: CASRTGTSGRSIGELFF. The CDR3 region has the DNA TGTGCCAGCAGGACGGGGACTAGCGGGAGAAGCATCGGGGAGCTGTTTTTT.

The V and J genes are TRBV15 and TRBJ2-7; 13 bases match TRBD2. CDR1 LNHNV and CDR2 YYDKDF come from the germline V gene (reference sequence). The CDR3 loop spans 19 amino acids. With V trimmed by 0 bases and J by 1 base, 9 bases remained unmatched. Written as DNA, the CDR3 is TGTGCCACCAGCAGAGATTTTCGTCCGGGACTAGCGGGGTCCTACGAGCAGTACTTC. Amino acid sequence: CATSRDFRPGLAGSYEQYF.

The rearrangement links TRBV19 to TRBJ1-1, with D possibly being TRBD1 (5 bases). V was shortened by 0 bases and J by 3 bases, with 11 bases between the two germline ends. The CDR3 has 15 amino acids. The germline V gene encodes CDR1 LNHDA and CDR2 SQIVND (reference sequence). CDR3 sequence (DNA): TGTGCCAGTAGTATAGATACGGGGCAGGACACTGAAGCTTTCTTT. Translating gives CASSIDTGQDTEAFF.

The J gene is TRBJ2-7, the V gene TRBV7-2; perhaps TRBD2 as D (5 bases). Trimming removed 3 bases from V and 4 bases from J, with 16 bases in between. Germline V lookup: CDR1 SGHTA, CDR2 FQGNSA. CDR3 size: 15 residues. The CDR3 here is CASSLYKGVGYEQYF. CDR3 DNA: TGTGCCAGCAGCTTGTATAAGGGAGTCGGATACGAGCAGTACTTC.

The chain has TRBV5-1 and TRBJ2-7, with 7 bases aligning to TRBD1. Germline assignment: CDR1 SGHRS and CDR2 YFSETQ. V lost 0 bases, J lost 1 base, and 4 bases stayed unmatched. This CDR3 region has 15 residues. The CDR3, as DNA: TGCGCCAGCAGCTTGGCACCGGGACAGTCCTACGAGCAGTACTTC. Protein product: CASSLAPGQSYEQYF. The full variable domain, rest sourced from reference TRBV5-1 and TRBJ2-7, is KAGVTQTPRYLIKTRGQQVTLSCSPISGHRSVSWYQQTPGQGLQFLFEYFSETQRNKGNFPGRFSGRQFSNSRSEMNVSTLELGDSALYLCASSLAPGQSYEQYFGPGTRLTVT.

The gene calls are TRBV29-1 and TRBJ2-1; TRBD1 matches at 8 bases. V shed 2 bases and J 6 bases; nucleotides not matched to a gene: 15. This CDR3 spans 17 amino acids. Germline V gene lookup returns CDR1 SQVTM and CDR2 ANQGSEA. Here the CDR3 DNA reads TGCAGCGTTGAACCTCAACGACCACAGGACAGGGCCAATGAGCAGTTCTTC. Translated, it gives CSVEPQRPQDRANEQFF.

The table lists this clone with a few counts. J is TRBJ2-5 and V is TRBV5-8; D assignment may be TRBD1 or TRBD2 (6 bases each). The germline V gene encodes CDR1 SGHTS and CDR2 YDEGEE. The CDR3 has 15 residues. V lost 4 bases and J lost 2, with 15 bases in between. For the CDR3, the DNA is TGTGCCAGCAGCCCAGGGGTACGGGGGCAAGAGACCCAGTACTTC. Translation gives CASSPGVRGQETQYF.

Only a few counts were recorded for this clone. The chain uses TRBV7-9 and TRBJ1-5; D ambiguous. The ends were cut back, 5 bases at V and 7 bases at J, with 9 bases in the middle. This CDR3 region has 12 residues. Germline V gene data show CDR1 as SEHNR and CDR2 as FQNEAQ (reference sequence). In DNA, the CDR3 is TGTGCCAGCAGCGCCCTAGGGCAGCCCCAGCATTTT. The encoded protein is CASSALGQPQHF.

This clone appeared a single time. The V call is TRBV5-6, the J call TRBJ1-2; D not certain. The CDR3 spans 14 residues. The germline V and J ends were trimmed by 1 base and 2 bases, with 9 bases remaining between them. CDR1 is SGHDT and CDR2 is YYEEEE in the germline V gene. Here the CDR3 DNA reads TGTGCCAGCAGCTTGAGAGAGGAAAACTATGGCTACACCTTC. It specifies CASSLREENYGYTF.

The genes are TRBV2 and TRBJ1-2; 9 nucleotides agree with TRBD1. The CDR3 runs 13 residues. In germline, CDR1 is SNHLY, CDR2 FYNNEI. The ends lost 7 bases at V and 4 bases at J; junction bases unmatched: 4. CDR3 sequence reads: CASTPTGGYGYTF. The CDR3 nucleotides read TGTGCCAGCACTCCGACAGGGGGCTATGGCTACACCTTC. The full variable domain, with the rest looked up from reference TRBV2 and TRBJ1-2, is EPEVTQTPSHQVTQMGQEVILRCVPISNHLYFYWYRQILGQKVEFLVSFYNNEISEKSEIFDDQFSVERPDGSNFTLKIRSTKLEDSAMYFCASTPTGGYGYTFGSGTRLTVV.

The chain has TRBV30 and TRBJ2-3; D is possibly TRBD2 (5 bases). The CDR3 has 16 residues. The germline CDR1 and CDR2 sequences are GTSNPN and SVGIG (reference sequence). The germline V and J ends were trimmed by 3 bases and 3 bases, with 19 bases remaining between them. Written as DNA, the CDR3 is TGTGCCTGGAGAGAACGACCCCGGGAAATTACAGATACGCAGTATTTT. The encoded protein is CAWRERPREITDTQYF.

This clone was found once. The CDR3 here is CASSQERGEQYF. The CDR3 bases are TGCGCCAGCAGCCAAGAAAGGGGGGAGCAGTACTTC. The chain recombines TRBV4-1 with TRBJ2-7; D perhaps matches TRBD1 (6 bases). The CDR3 consists of 12 residues. The V and J ends lost 0 bases and 7 bases respectively, with 7 bases between them. CDR1 and CDR2 (germline): MGHRA, YSYEKL.

This sequence joins TRBV9 and TRBJ2-3, with TRBD1 identical over 7 bases. Trimming cost V 0 bases and J 5 bases; bases outside gene matches: 15. Germline V gene sequence: CDR1 SGDLS, CDR2 YYNGEE. This CDR3 region has 18 residues. The CDR3 sequence: CASSVGRAWTGMGDTQYF. The DNA of the CDR3 is TGTGCCAGCAGCGTAGGTCGCGCTTGGACAGGCATGGGAGATACGCAGTATTTT.

The count of this clone is one. This chain connects TRBV6-4 to TRBJ2-5; 7 positions agree with TRBD2. The CDR3 extends over 19 amino acids. J lost 2 bases, V lost 6 bases, and 21 bases had no gene match. Germline V gene lookup returns CDR1 MRHNA and CDR2 SNTAGT. The CDR3 loop is CASRGGSQDGILPQETQYF. In DNA form, the CDR3 reads TGTGCCAGCAGGGGAGGGAGTCAGGATGGGATCCTTCCACAAGAGACCCAGTACTTC.

Here the CDR3 reads CASSQDRGRADTQYF. CDR3 in DNA: TGTGCCAGCAGCCAAGACAGGGGGCGGGCAGATACGCAGTATTTT. V usage is TRBV3-1 (or the pseudogene TRBV3-2) and J usage is TRBJ2-3, with TRBD1 matching 8 bases. V trimming: 0 bases; J trimming: 4 bases; junction bases outside the gene matches: 3. Germline CDR1 reads LGHDT; CDR2 reads YNNKEL (reference sequence). The CDR3 totals 15 residues.

This sequence joins TRBV7-9 and TRBJ2-7; D is possibly TRBD2 (6 bases). V dropped 2 bases and J dropped 3 bases, with 11 bases sitting between them. Germline V gives CDR1 SEHNR, CDR2 FQNEAQ (reference sequence). The CDR3 consists of 14 residues. The CDR3 reads CASSLSTSSYEQYF. Written as DNA, the CDR3 is TGTGCCAGCAGCTTAAGCACTAGCAGCTACGAGCAGTACTTC. Full variable domain (missing parts from reference TRBV7-9 and TRBJ2-7): DTGVSQNPRHKITKRGQNVTFRCDPISEHNRLYWYRQTLGQGPEFLTYFQNEAQLEKSRLLSDRFSAERPKGSFSTLEIQRTEQGDSAMYLCASSLSTSSYEQYFGPGTRLTVT.

V and J are TRBV6-4 and TRBJ2-1; D may be TRBD1 (5 bases). CDR3 length: 11 amino acids. V was trimmed by 4 bases and J by 10 bases, leaving 8 bases between them. CDR1 and CDR2 from the germline V gene are MRHNA and SNTAGT. CDR3 DNA sequence: TGTGCCAGCAGTGGACAGAAAGAGCAGTTCTTC. This gives the protein CASSGQKEQFF.

Concerning this clone: Additional DNA sequences in this sample encode the identical CDR3. The chain joins TRBV18 to TRBJ1-5; D possibly corresponds to TRBD1 (5 bases). CDR1 is KGHSH, CDR2 LQKENI, per germline. V was cut by 0 bases and J by 2 bases, with 5 bases left in between. This CDR3 comprises 14 residues. CDR3 region: CASSPPGGNQPQHF. The DNA for the CDR3 is TGTGCCAGCTCACCACCGGGGGGCAATCAGCCCCAGCATTTT. The variable domain in full, with the rest retrieved from reference TRBV18 and TRBJ1-5, is NAGVMQNPRHLVRRRGQEARLRCSPMKGHSHVYWYRQLPEEGLKFMVYLQKENIIDESGMPKERFSAEFPKEGPSILRIQQVVRGDSAAYFCASSPPGGNQPQHFGDGTRLSIL.

This clone was observed a single time. Here the CDR3 reads CAISEQGDSPLHF. As DNA, the CDR3 is TGTGCCATCAGTGAACAGGGCGATTCACCCCTCCACTTT. V usage is TRBV10-3 and J usage is TRBJ1-6, with TRBD1 as a possible D gene (6 bases). The CDR3 covers 13 residues. Germline-derived CDR1 and CDR2 are ENHRY and SYGVKD. Trimming shortened V by 3 bases and J by 8 bases, and 8 bases separated the two germline ends.